This T cell receptor (beta chain) was sequenced during a study of CXCR3-negative and CXCR3-positive naive CD8 T cells. Study outcomes and limitations: Memory, not naive, CXCR3-negative and CXCR3-positive cells differed in TRBV-TRBJ usage. CXCR3 expression dropped partially after cryopreservation, and most assays relied on fresh PBMCs.

Via 5' RACE with UMI labels, TRB cDNA libraries were prepared. Using the 5' RACE reads, TCRdb records one entry per CDR3 protein without DNA. The table for this sample gives about 130,000 distinct CDR3 sequences. Germline CDR1 reads MNHEY; CDR2 reads SMNVEV (reference sequence). The CDR3 covers 14 residues. Details on this clonotype: The antigen is not known.

Sequences were obtained from naive CXCR3- CD8+ T cells from blood. Subset here: CD45RO-CCR7+CD27+CD95- naive CD8+ T cells lacking CXCR3 (TNR3-). This sequence was found in a human donor in good health. Some clones in this sample may be carry-over from other donors' samples. The V gene is TRBV27, the J gene TRBJ1-5. The CDR3 here is CASSLSSGVQPQHF.